Detailed here is one TCR beta chain. As yet, its antigen is unknown. These data come from a study of beta chain features in type 1 diabetes. Study-wide results and limits: VDJ junctions in type 1 diabetes patients carried more deletions and fewer insertions. Sequencing the cDNA could make cells with high TCR expression show up more than they should. There was a moderate but significant shortening of TCRB CDR3s in all four CD4+ subsets of Type 1 diabetes patients. It was among patients, rather than healthy donors, that naive, central memory and Treg TCRB repertoires appeared more similar.

All of the isolated RNA was reverse transcribed, so expressed TCRB transcripts were sequenced. Method: immunoSEQ multiplex PCR; TCRdb's copy keeps in-frame clones and lacks some. Of some 500,000 clones in the sample, about an eighth were seen once. Germline lookup yields CDR1 MRHNA and CDR2 SNTAGT. V was cut by 2 bases and J by 5 bases, with 4 bases left in between. The CDR3 contains 12 residues. The chain combines TRBV6-4 with TRBJ1-5; no clear D. The sequence was obtained from a young woman in good health. Sequencing input: naive CD4+ T cells from blood. DNA for the CDR3: TGTGCCAGCAGTGACGCGTATCAGCCCCAGCATTTT. The encoded protein is CASSDAYQPQHF.